Presented here are 8 T cell receptor beta chains from one specimen sequenced in a study of cytomegalovirus exposure and HLA in healthy donors. A multiplex PCR was run with 60 Vbeta primers and 13 Jbeta primers. This table comes from immunoSEQ multiplex PCR, and its TCRdb copy is limited to in-frame clones, with some not included. The table records about 190,000 clones, about 87% of them present only once. The sequencing sample was made of PBMCs. These receptors all stem from a man in his thirties or forties in good health and CMV-seronegative.

The chain is built from TRBV7-2 and TRBJ2-7; 7 bases fit TRBD2. CDR1 is SGHTA and CDR2 is FQGNSA in the germline V gene. V lost 2 bases and J lost 4; bases outside the gene matches: 8. The CDR3 extends over 15 amino acids. CDR3: CASSLKLGGIYEQYF. The CDR3 nucleotides read TGTGCCAGCAGCTTAAAGCTGGGAGGGATTTACGAGCAGTACTTC. Together with reference TRBV7-2 and TRBJ2-7, the CDR3 gives the full variable domain: GAGVSQSPSNKVTEKGKDVELRCDPISGHTALYWYRQSLGQGLEFLIYFQGNSAPDKSGLPSDRFSAERTGGSVSTLTIQRTQQEDSAVYLCASSLKLGGIYEQYFGPGTRLTVT.

The J gene is TRBJ1-1, the V gene TRBV4-2; no definite D call. Trimming took 1 base from V and 8 from J, leaving 8 bases between them. This CDR3 has 12 amino acids. The V gene's germline CDR1 is LGHNA and CDR2 YNFKEQ. The CDR3 loop reads CASSQGTQEAFF. DNA for the CDR3: TGTGCCAGCAGCCAAGGGACTCAGGAAGCTTTCTTT.

On this clone: An end of the junction differs from the germline gene, which may be a read error. V and J are TRBV7-9 and TRBJ1-2, with unresolved D. CDR1 is SEHNR and CDR2 is FQNEAQ in the germline V gene (reference sequence). This CDR3 is 15 amino acids long. The CDR3 sequence: CSSSLSAVGFYGYTF. Here the CDR3 DNA reads TGTTCCAGCAGCTTATCGGCGGTCGGATTTTATGGCTACACCTTC.

V usage is TRBV7-8 and J usage is TRBJ2-5; TRBD1 is a possible D gene (6 bases). Trimming cost V 3 bases and J 7 bases, with 9 bases left between them. The length of the CDR3 is 12 residues. Germline V gene data show CDR1 as SGHVS and CDR2 as FQNEAQ. CDR3 nucleotide sequence: TGTGCCAGCAGCTTGGACAGTGGGACCCAGTACTTC. Protein product: CASSLDSGTQYF.

This chain connects TRBV5-5 to TRBJ1-1; a weak D match, TRBD1 (6 bases). V was clipped by 2 bases and J by 0 bases, with 14 bases between them. Germline loops: CDR1 SGHKS, CDR2 YYEKEE (reference sequence). There are 16 residues in the CDR3. The CDR3 loop reads CASSLSGVLMNTEAFF. CDR3 DNA: TGTGCCAGCAGCTTATCAGGGGTACTCATGAACACTGAAGCTTTCTTT.

Comment on this clone: The junction and the germline gene differ at one end; a read error may be behind it. V usage is TRBV7-9 and J usage is TRBJ1-5; D is perhaps TRBD1 (5 bases). This CDR3 comprises 13 residues. Germline assignment: CDR1 SEHNR and CDR2 FQNEAQ (reference sequence). The CDR3 loop reads CSSSLVQDQPQHF. The CDR3 nucleotides read TGTTCCAGCAGCTTAGTACAGGATCAGCCCCAGCATTTT.

This rearrangement joins TRBV4-1 to TRBJ2-5; possible D gene TRBD1, 5 bases. Trimming cost V 3 bases and J 2 bases, with 16 bases left between them. The CDR3 is 16 amino acids. The germline V gene encodes CDR1 MGHRA and CDR2 YSYEKL. The CDR3 spells CASSQGQGGGQETQYF. In nucleotides, the CDR3 is TGCGCCAGCAGCCAGGGGCAGGGTGGCGGTCAAGAGACCCAGTACTTC.

This chain links TRBV28 with TRBJ2-7; 9 bases agree with TRBD2. Germline assignment: CDR1 MDHEN and CDR2 SYDVKM. The CDR3 spans 15 residues. V lost 8 bases to trimming and J lost 6 bases; unmatched junction nucleotides: 14. The CDR3: CASSPAGGGLPEQYF. CDR3 nucleotides: TGTGCCAGCTCCCCGGCGGGGGGGGGCCTTCCCGAGCAGTACTTC. The whole variable domain, remainder taken from reference TRBV28 and TRBJ2-7, is DVKVTQSSRYLVKRTGEKVFLECVQDMDHENMFWYRQDPGLGLRLIYFSYDVKMKEKGDIPEGYSVSREKKERFSLILESASTNQTSMYLCASSPAGGGLPEQYFGPGTRLTVT.